This T cell receptor (beta chain) was identified during a study of blood T cells in healthy people across ages. The use of a sample-barcoded 5' primer and a J-beta primer mix characterized a second PCR of 7 to 11 cycles. Carrying 12 random nucleotides, a template-switch adaptor labeled each individual cDNA molecule. One entry per CDR3 protein, called by TCRdb with MiXCR from the 5' RACE reads. The data contain hundreds of thousands of distinct CDR3 sequences, 62% of them singletons. CDR1 and CDR2 (germline): SGDLS, YYNGEE. The CDR3 is made up of 16 amino acids. J gave up 7 bases and V 0 bases, and 4 bases lay outside the gene matches.

Sequenced input: blood. This TCR was recovered from a man under 40 in good health. This sequence joins TRBV9 and TRBJ2-2; 12 bases match TRBD2. For the CDR3, the DNA is TGTGCCAGCAGCGTAGCTAGCGGGGGGGCCGGCGGGGAGCTGTTTTTT. Translating gives CASSVASGGAGGELFF. Full variable domain (rest looked up from reference TRBV9 and TRBJ2-2): DSGVTQTPKHLITATGQRVTLRCSPRSGDLSVYWYQQSLDQGLQFLIQYYNGEERAKGNILERFSAQQFPDLHSELNLSSLELGDSALYFCASSVASGGAGGELFFGEGSRLTVL.